This TCR beta chain was identified during a study of T cells in women clearing cervical HPV infection. For the study at large: Case blood drawn at lesion detection; control blood after infection cleared.

Turning to this clone: The read ends 3 residues early relative to the CDR3; the germline J gene fills the gap.

This CDR3 is built from 14 residues. V dropped 2 bases and J dropped 9 bases, with 14 bases sitting between them. The V gene's germline CDR1 is SGHTA and CDR2 FQGNSA. Measured with immunoSEQ multiplex PCR; TCRdb has only the in-frame clones, and not every one. Seen in this sample are about 28,000 clones; the ten most common clones hold 15% to 20%. The sequence came from a woman between 18 and 75 years old with a cervical HPV16 infection that either progressed to CIN3+ or cleared (not recorded which). The specimen sequenced was blood buffy coat. V is TRBV7-2 and J is TRBJ2-1, with D possibly TRBD2 on 6 matching bases. The CDR3 protein is CASSLREEGLEQFF. CDR3 DNA, as far as it was read: TGTGCCAGCAGCTTAAGAGAGGAGGGGCTTGAG.